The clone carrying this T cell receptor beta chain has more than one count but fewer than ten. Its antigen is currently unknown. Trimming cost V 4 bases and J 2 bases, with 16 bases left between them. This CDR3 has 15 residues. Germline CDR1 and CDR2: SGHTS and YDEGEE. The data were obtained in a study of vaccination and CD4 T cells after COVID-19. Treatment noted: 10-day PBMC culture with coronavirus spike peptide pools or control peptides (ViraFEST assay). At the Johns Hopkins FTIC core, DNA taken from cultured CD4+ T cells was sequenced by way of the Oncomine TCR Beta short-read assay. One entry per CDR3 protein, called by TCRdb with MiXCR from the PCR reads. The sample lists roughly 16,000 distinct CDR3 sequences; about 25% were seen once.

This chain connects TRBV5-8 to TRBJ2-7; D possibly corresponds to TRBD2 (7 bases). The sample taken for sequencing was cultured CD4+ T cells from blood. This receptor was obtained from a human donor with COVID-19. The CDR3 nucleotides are TGTGCCAGCAGCGGGGGGGCTCCACTAACCTACGAGCAGTACTTC. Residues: CASSGGAPLTYEQYF.